This TCR beta chain was recorded in a study of cytomegalovirus exposure and HLA in healthy donors. Primers: 60 Vbeta forward and 13 Jbeta reverse. Only in-frame clones appear in the TCRdb table, and some are missing; sequencing was by immunoSEQ multiplex PCR. Among about 130,000 clones listed, about 85% were seen once. The CDR3 contains 15 residues. CDR1 and CDR2 (germline): SGHAT, FQNNGV. V dropped 4 bases and J dropped 1; count of bases not matched to a gene: 1. J is TRBJ2-3 and V is TRBV11-2; 11 bases agree with TRBD2. The sequencing input was PBMCs. The sequence derives from a boy under 18 in good health and CMV-seronegative. CDR3 amino acids: CASSSGLAGTDTQYF. In nucleotides, the CDR3 is TGTGCCAGCAGCTCGGGACTAGCGGGCACAGATACGCAGTATTTT.